These T cell receptor beta chains were read from a single sample in a study of tumor T cells in aggressive B-cell lymphoma. Using immunoSEQ multiplex PCR, the repertoire was profiled, and TCRdb retains in-frame clones only, with some absent. The data show about 4,200 clones, roughly 91% seen once. Sample: tumor tissue. Source of these receptors: an adult with diffuse large B cell lymphoma. CDR3s include the opening cysteine and the closing phenylalanine or tryptophan. D genes are given only for firm matches. Clone sizes are given selectively: once, few, many, or a class where the clone is expanded.

J gene: TRBJ2-3; D gene: .; V gene: TRBV6-1; clone size: once; CDR3 DNA: TGTGCCAGCAGGGGAGTTTCGGGAGATACGCAGTATTTT; CDR3 protein: CASRGVSGDTQYF
J gene: TRBJ2-7; D gene: .; V gene: TRBV10-3; clone size: .; CDR3 DNA: TGTGCCATCAGCGAGATTGGGGGCCCCTACGAGCAGTACTTC; CDR3 protein: CAISEIGGPYEQYF
J gene: TRBJ2-3; D gene: .; V gene: TRBV7-8; clone size: .; CDR3 DNA: TGTGCCAGCAGCCCCGGATCGGGAGATACGCAGTATTTT; CDR3 protein: CASSPGSGDTQYF
J gene: TRBJ2-3; D gene: .; V gene: TRBV30; clone size: .; CDR3 DNA: TGTGCCTGGAGTGTCGGCGGACACACAGATACGCAGTATTTT; CDR3 protein: CAWSVGGHTDTQYF
J gene: TRBJ1-1; D gene: .; V gene: TRBV27; clone size: .; CDR3 DNA: TGTGCCAGCAGTCAATACACTGAAGCTTTCTTT; CDR3 protein: CASSQYTEAFF
J gene: TRBJ2-7; D gene: .; V gene: TRBV7-2; clone size: .; CDR3 DNA: TGTGCCAGCAGCTTGACGGGGTTAAACGAGCAGTACTTC; CDR3 protein: CASSLTGLNEQYF
J gene: TRBJ2-1; D gene: .; V gene: TRBV11-2; clone size: .; CDR3 DNA: TGTGCCAGCATTAGGGAGAGTGAGCAGTTCTTC; CDR3 protein: CASIRESEQFF
J gene: TRBJ1-4; D gene: TRBD1; V gene: TRBV7-2; clone size: .; CDR3 DNA: TGTGCCAGCAGCTCTTTAGGGGGCGCGGGTGAAAAACTGTTTTTT; CDR3 protein: CASSSLGGAGEKLFF
J gene: TRBJ2-7; D gene: .; V gene: TRBV7-9; clone size: .; CDR3 DNA: TGTGCCAGCAGCCCGGGAAGAACCCTCTCCTACGAGCAGTACTTC; CDR3 protein: CASSPGRTLSYEQYF
J gene: TRBJ2-1; D gene: .; V gene: TRBV7-9; clone size: .; CDR3 DNA: TGTGCCACCTCACTGTCCCCCGAGCAGTTCTTC; CDR3 protein: CATSLSPEQFF
J gene: TRBJ2-7; D gene: TRBD1; V gene: TRBV4-3; clone size: .; CDR3 DNA: TGCGCCAGCAGCCAAGAGTGGGGACAGGGCTTGTACTTC; CDR3 protein: CASSQEWGQGLYF
J gene: TRBJ2-1; D gene: .; V gene: TRBV9; clone size: .; CDR3 DNA: TGTGCCAGCAGCGTAGGAGAGAGAGTTTACAATGAGCAGTTCTTC; CDR3 protein: CASSVGERVYNEQFF
J gene: TRBJ2-2; D gene: .; V gene: TRBV4-1; clone size: .; CDR3 DNA: TGCGCCAGCAGCCTCCGGAGTTTGGGCGGGGAGCTGTTTTTT; CDR3 protein: CASSLRSLGGELFF
J gene: TRBJ2-1; D gene: TRBD2; V gene: TRBV29-1; clone size: .; CDR3 DNA: TGCAGCGTAGACCCCCGGGGAGGGCCCTACAATGAGCAGTTCTTC; CDR3 protein: CSVDPRGGPYNEQFF
J gene: TRBJ2-7; D gene: TRBD2; V gene: TRBV7-4; clone size: .; CDR3 DNA: TGTGCCAGCAGCCAAGGACTAGGGTGCTACGAGCAGTACTTC; CDR3 protein: CASSQGLGCYEQYF
J gene: TRBJ1-2; D gene: .; V gene: TRBV28; clone size: once; CDR3 DNA: TGTGCCAGCAGTCCTCCGGACAGCTTCAATGGCTACACCTTC; CDR3 protein: CASSPPDSFNGYTF
J gene: TRBJ2-3; D gene: .; V gene: TRBV5-1; clone size: .; CDR3 DNA: TGCGCCAGCAGTGACGGCAGGGGGGCAGATACGCAGTATTTT; CDR3 protein: CASSDGRGADTQYF
J gene: TRBJ2-7; D gene: TRBD1; V gene: TRBV11-2; clone size: .; CDR3 DNA: TGTGTCAGCAGCCTGGCTCAGGGGGCGTACGAGCAGTACTTC; CDR3 protein: CVSSLAQGAYEQYF
J gene: TRBJ2-7; D gene: TRBD2; V gene: TRBV2; clone size: .; CDR3 DNA: TGTGCCAGCATCGGTAGCGGCCTAAGTCTCGGGGGGGACGAGCAGTACTTC; CDR3 protein: CASIGSGLSLGGDEQYF
J gene: TRBJ1-3; D gene: TRBD1; V gene: TRBV5-1; clone size: .; CDR3 DNA: TGCGCCAGCAGCCCCACAGGGGGCTCTGGAAACACCATATATTTT; CDR3 protein: CASSPTGGSGNTIYF
J gene: TRBJ1-2; D gene: TRBD1; V gene: TRBV10-3; clone size: .; CDR3 DNA: TGTGCCATTAGTGGACAGGGGGCGCGGTATGGCTACACCTTC; CDR3 protein: CAISGQGARYGYTF
J gene: TRBJ2-2; D gene: .; V gene: TRBV7-9; clone size: .; CDR3 DNA: TGTGCCAGCAGCTATGGGACAACGAATACCGGGGAGCTGTTTTTT; CDR3 protein: CASSYGTTNTGELFF
J gene: TRBJ1-5; D gene: TRBD1; V gene: TRBV19; clone size: .; CDR3 DNA: TGTGCCAGTAGTATCGATAACAGGGGAAGCGGAAATAATCAGCCCCAGCATTTT; CDR3 protein: CASSIDNRGSGNNQPQHF
J gene: TRBJ2-1; D gene: .; V gene: TRBV29-1; clone size: .; CDR3 DNA: TGCAGCGTTCCCGGGGTAGCGGCTTACAATGAGCAGTTCTTC; CDR3 protein: CSVPGVAAYNEQFF
J gene: TRBJ1-5; D gene: .; V gene: TRBV7-2; clone size: once; CDR3 DNA: TGTGCCAGCAGCTTATCCGGCGGGAGCAATCAGCCCCAGCATTTT; CDR3 protein: CASSLSGGSNQPQHF
J gene: TRBJ2-2; D gene: TRBD2; V gene: TRBV4-2; clone size: .; CDR3 DNA: TGTGCCAGCAGCTTAGCGGGGGACACCGGGGAGCTGTTTTTT; CDR3 protein: CASSLAGDTGELFF
J gene: TRBJ2-7; D gene: TRBD2; V gene: TRBV7-6; clone size: once; CDR3 DNA: TGTGCCAGCAGCCCCCGCGGGGCGGGAGACTACGAGCAGTACTTC; CDR3 protein: CASSPRGAGDYEQYF
J gene: TRBJ2-7; D gene: TRBD1; V gene: TRBV6-5; clone size: once; CDR3 DNA: TGTGCCAGCAGTTTATACCGGGACAGCTACGAGCAGTACTTC; CDR3 protein: CASSLYRDSYEQYF
J gene: TRBJ2-5; D gene: TRBD2; V gene: TRBV7-8; clone size: .; CDR3 DNA: TGTGCCAGCAGCCCAGTGGGGGGGAAGACCCAGTACTTC; CDR3 protein: CASSPVGGKTQYF
J gene: TRBJ2-7; D gene: .; V gene: TRBV7-9; clone size: few; CDR3 DNA: TGTGCCAGCAGCGTCCGGGACATACCCTACGAGCAGTACTTC; CDR3 protein: CASSVRDIPYEQYF
J gene: TRBJ1-5; D gene: .; V gene: TRBV5-5; clone size: .; CDR3 DNA: TGTGCCAGCAGCTTAACAACATTTAGCAATCAGCCCCAGCATTTT; CDR3 protein: CASSLTTFSNQPQHF
J gene: TRBJ2-3; D gene: .; V gene: TRBV21-1; clone size: few; CDR3 DNA: TGTGCCAGCAGCAAGGGGACAGGGGGCCCAGATACGCAGTATTTT; CDR3 protein: CASSKGTGGPDTQYF
J gene: TRBJ1-1; D gene: TRBD1; V gene: TRBV6-5; clone size: once; CDR3 DNA: TGTGCCAGCAGTTCGACAGGGAACCTCGAAGCTTTCTTT; CDR3 protein: CASSSTGNLEAFF
J gene: TRBJ2-7; D gene: .; V gene: TRBV6-6; clone size: .; CDR3 DNA: TGTGCCAGCGCTAGTCTTGACTTTGAGCAGTACTTC; CDR3 protein: CASASLDFEQYF
J gene: TRBJ2-5; D gene: TRBD2; V gene: TRBV29-1; clone size: once; CDR3 DNA: TGCAGCGCATCTCTAGCGGTCAGGGAGACCCAGTACTTC; CDR3 protein: CSASLAVRETQYF
J gene: TRBJ1-3; D gene: TRBD1; V gene: TRBV6-5; clone size: .; CDR3 DNA: TGTGCCAGCAGTTACTCGGGGACAGGGGGAAACACCATATATTTT; CDR3 protein: CASSYSGTGGNTIYF
J gene: TRBJ2-7; D gene: TRBD1; V gene: TRBV5-1; clone size: .; CDR3 DNA: TGCGCCAGCAGCTCTGACGGACAGGGCGGCGAGCAGTACTTC; CDR3 protein: CASSSDGQGGEQYF
J gene: TRBJ2-5; D gene: .; V gene: TRBV7-9; clone size: .; CDR3 DNA: TGTGCCAGCAGCCAGAGCACAGGCGGTTTAGAGACCCAGTACTTC; CDR3 protein: CASSQSTGGLETQYF
J gene: TRBJ1-2; D gene: TRBD1; V gene: TRBV6-5; clone size: .; CDR3 DNA: TGTGCCAGCAGGCCAGTTACAGGGGGCAGGTATGGCTACACCTTC; CDR3 protein: CASRPVTGGRYGYTF
J gene: TRBJ2-5; D gene: .; V gene: TRBV4-3; clone size: .; CDR3 DNA: TGCGCCAGCAGCCAAGAGGCAGGGGTTAAGGGAGAGACCCAGTACTTC; CDR3 protein: CASSQEAGVKGETQYF
J gene: TRBJ1-3; D gene: TRBD1; V gene: TRBV5-1; clone size: once; CDR3 DNA: TGCGCCAGCAGCTCGACAGGGGGCTCTGGAAACACCATATATTTT; CDR3 protein: CASSSTGGSGNTIYF
J gene: TRBJ2-7; D gene: .; V gene: TRBV7-2; clone size: .; CDR3 DNA: TGTGCCAGCAGCGTCTTGGGGGGCGAGCAGTACTTC; CDR3 protein: CASSVLGGEQYF
J gene: TRBJ2-3; D gene: .; V gene: TRBV27; clone size: .; CDR3 DNA: TGTGCCAGCAGCCGCACGACAGGCAGGGGAGATACGCAGTATTTT; CDR3 protein: CASSRTTGRGDTQYF
J gene: TRBJ2-3; D gene: TRBD2; V gene: TRBV19; clone size: .; CDR3 DNA: TGTGCCAGTAGTACTACTAGTGGCGGGAGGGCCGCAGATACGCAGTATTTT; CDR3 protein: CASSTTSGGRAADTQYF
J gene: TRBJ2-1; D gene: TRBD1; V gene: TRBV6-5; clone size: .; CDR3 DNA: TGTGCCAGCAGTTACTCCGGGACAGGGGGCAATGAGCAGTTCTTC; CDR3 protein: CASSYSGTGGNEQFF
J gene: TRBJ1-1; D gene: .; V gene: TRBV30; clone size: .; CDR3 DNA: TGTGCCTGGGACCGACAGACGAACACTGAAGCTTTTTTT; CDR3 protein: CAWDRQTNTEAFF
J gene: TRBJ2-5; D gene: TRBD2; V gene: TRBV7-2; clone size: few; CDR3 DNA: TGTGCCAGCAGCCCCCGGGGGGGACAGACCCAGTACTTC; CDR3 protein: CASSPRGGQTQYF
J gene: TRBJ2-4; D gene: .; V gene: TRBV19; clone size: .; CDR3 DNA: TGTGCCAGTAGGGACAGCAAAAACATTCAGTACTTC; CDR3 protein: CASRDSKNIQYF
J gene: TRBJ2-7; D gene: TRBD1; V gene: TRBV5-1; clone size: .; CDR3 DNA: TGCGCCAGCAGCTTGGGGGACAGAATTTACTACGAGCAGTACTTC; CDR3 protein: CASSLGDRIYYEQYF
J gene: TRBJ2-4; D gene: .; V gene: TRBV13; clone size: .; CDR3 DNA: TGTGCCAGCAGCTTAGGCGCGCAGGGTCCCTTGAACATTCAGTACTTC; CDR3 protein: CASSLGAQGPLNIQYF
J gene: TRBJ1-1; D gene: .; V gene: TRBV7-9; clone size: .; CDR3 DNA: TGTGCCAGCAGCTACCGGGAAACTGAAGCTTTCTTT; CDR3 protein: CASSYRETEAFF
J gene: TRBJ2-2; D gene: .; V gene: TRBV11-2; clone size: once; CDR3 DNA: TGTGCCAGCAGCATACGACCCGGGACCGGGGAGCTGTTTTTT; CDR3 protein: CASSIRPGTGELFF
J gene: TRBJ2-6; D gene: .; V gene: TRBV6-6; clone size: .; CDR3 DNA: TGTGCCAGCAGCTACACCGGCTCTGGGGCCAACGTCCTGACTTTC; CDR3 protein: CASSYTGSGANVLTF
J gene: TRBJ1-1; D gene: .; V gene: TRBV19; clone size: once; CDR3 DNA: TGTGCCAGTAGTTCGCGAGGCACTGAAGCTTTCTTT; CDR3 protein: CASSSRGTEAFF
J gene: TRBJ2-1; D gene: .; V gene: TRBV30; clone size: once; CDR3 DNA: TGTGCCTGGACCCCTAGGGGGAGGGGGGTTTACAATGAGCAGTTCTTC; CDR3 protein: CAWTPRGRGVYNEQFF
J gene: TRBJ1-2; D gene: .; V gene: TRBV9; clone size: .; CDR3 DNA: TGTGCCAGCAGCCCTGCCCTATCGGGGGGCCTCGGCTACACCTTC; CDR3 protein: CASSPALSGGLGYTF
J gene: TRBJ1-1; D gene: .; V gene: TRBV6-5; clone size: .; CDR3 DNA: TGTGCCAGCAGTCCTCAGGGGAACACTGAAGCTTTCTTT; CDR3 protein: CASSPQGNTEAFF
J gene: TRBJ2-7; D gene: TRBD2; V gene: TRBV10-3; clone size: .; CDR3 DNA: TGTGCCATCACTCGATCGGGACTAGCGGGATACAGCTCCTACGAGCAGTACTTC; CDR3 protein: CAITRSGLAGYSSYEQYF
J gene: TRBJ2-3; D gene: TRBD2; V gene: TRBV9; clone size: .; CDR3 DNA: TGTGCCAGCAGTCCCATGGCGGGAGTGGGAAGTACGCAGTATTTT; CDR3 protein: CASSPMAGVGSTQYF